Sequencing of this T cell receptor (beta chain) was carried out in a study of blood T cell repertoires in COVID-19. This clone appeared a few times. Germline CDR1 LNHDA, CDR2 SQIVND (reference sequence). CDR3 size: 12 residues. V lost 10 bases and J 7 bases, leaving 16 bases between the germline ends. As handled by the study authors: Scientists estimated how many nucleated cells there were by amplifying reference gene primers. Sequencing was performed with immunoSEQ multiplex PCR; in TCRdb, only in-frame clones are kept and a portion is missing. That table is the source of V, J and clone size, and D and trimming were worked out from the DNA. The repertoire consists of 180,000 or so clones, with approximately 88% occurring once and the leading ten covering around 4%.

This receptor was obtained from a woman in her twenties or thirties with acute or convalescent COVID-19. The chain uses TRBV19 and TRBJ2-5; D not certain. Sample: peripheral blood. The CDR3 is CATRGRYRTQYF. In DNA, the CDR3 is TGTGCCACCCGCGGCCGCTATAGGACCCAGTACTTC.